The present entry profiles one T cell receptor beta chain with its context. The target of this receptor is not known. Qualities for individual bases were not recorded, and no much larger clone is one base off. The immunoSEQ Assay, a bias-controlled multiplex PCR, was used to amplify TCRbeta CDR3 regions from genomic DNA. Per the source publication's procedure: The number of nucleated cells in each sample was estimated from the amplification of reference gene primers within the assay. Sequence reads were collapsed and filtered to measure the absolute abundance of every unique TCRbeta CDR3 rearrangement. For each sample, productive Simpson clonality was calculated by taking the square root of Simpson's diversity index across productive rearrangements. In its TCRdb copy, this immuneACCESS table keeps in-frame sequences only and misses some clones. Where compared with another copy, unresolved V genes explain less than half of these, and the others have no known cause. That table supplies the V and J calls and clone size; D and trimming were determined from the DNA. The sample table holds roughly 200,000 clones, of which about four fifths were seen once. The ten largest make up approximately 11% of the sample.

At one collaborating source in Seattle, patients were enrolled during active infection and were followed longitudinally through the course of disease. Each collaborating institution followed its own protocols to collect whole blood in K2EDTA tubes. For TCRbeta analysis, collaborators shipped samples in one of three forms: frozen whole blood, isolated PBMCs, or DNA extracted from either of those sample types. This entry comes from a study of blood T cell repertoires in COVID-19 (dated by TCRdb to the early 2020s). With regard to the full study: Collaborator samples came from the United States, Italy and Spain and covered acute and convalescent phases of COVID-19. HLA class I and class II types, where available, came from metadata supplied by the sample provider rather than from assay-based typing. Deeply sampled blood TCRbeta repertoires from subjects exposed to, actively infected with, or recovered from COVID-19 were included in the dataset. The samples were drawn from two sources: the first 160 participants of the ongoing ImmuneRACE study, and 1,200 or so subjects contributed by 6 global collaborators. The material from the prospective study consisted of cDNA or gDNA derived from T cells, B-cell-depleted T cells, or PBMCs. A freely available public database, intended as a resource for researchers studying the immune response to SARS-CoV-2, is where the repertoires were released. A de-identified subject ID, COVID-19 status, age in years and sex were almost always included in the sample metadata. General findings and caveats noted by the study authors: How much clinical and demographic metadata was included differed by source and by participant, and the metadata was provided uncurated.

Sequences were obtained from peripheral blood. The receptor's source is a woman aged 40 to 50 with COVID-19, enrolled during active disease.

The CDR3 protein is CASSRRGQGTIGSPLHF. In nucleotide form, the sequence is TGTGCCAGCAGCCGACGTGGACAGGGGACCATAGGGTCACCCCTCCACTTT. The sequence is built from TRBV6-6 and TRBJ1-6; a stretch of 9 junction bases matches TRBD1. V trim: 6 bases; J trim: 10 bases; unmatched bases: 16. The germline V gene (reference sequence) specifies MNHNY as CDR1 and SVGAGI as CDR2. Reading from cysteine to phenylalanine, the CDR3 counts 17 amino acids. This entry keeps only the CDR3 DNA: 51 bases, framed from base 1.